This T cell receptor beta chain was found in a study of T cell changes during pregnancy in multiple sclerosis. The CDR3 loop spans 14 amino acids. CDR1 SGHVS and CDR2 FNYEAQ come from the germline V gene. V was trimmed by 3 bases and J by 8 bases, leaving 14 bases between them. Here immunoSEQ multiplex PCR was the method, and the copy in TCRdb shows in-frame clones only, minus some. The top ten hold approximately 1.6% of the sample, which has 90,000 or so clones, about 94% seen once. This clone appeared a single time. Sequenced material: peripheral blood, taken after pregnancy. This clonotype was obtained from a female donor in good health, enrolled as a control in a pregnancy study. V usage is TRBV7-6 and J usage is TRBJ2-1; perhaps TRBD1 as D (6 bases). CDR3 coding DNA: TGTGCCAGCAGCTTGGCAGGGGTGGGAGATGAGCAGTTCTTC. It encodes CASSLAGVGDEQFF.